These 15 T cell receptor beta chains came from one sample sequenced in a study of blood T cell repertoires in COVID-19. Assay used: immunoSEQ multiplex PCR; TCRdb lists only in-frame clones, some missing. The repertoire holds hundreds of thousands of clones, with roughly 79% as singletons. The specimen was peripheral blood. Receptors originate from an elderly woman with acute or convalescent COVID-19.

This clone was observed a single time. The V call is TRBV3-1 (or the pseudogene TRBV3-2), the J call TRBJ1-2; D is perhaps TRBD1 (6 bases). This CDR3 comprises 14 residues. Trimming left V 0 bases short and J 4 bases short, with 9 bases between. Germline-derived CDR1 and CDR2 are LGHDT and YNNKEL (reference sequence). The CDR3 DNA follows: TGTGCCAGCAGCCAAGACACAGGGTTCTATGGCTACACCTTC. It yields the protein CASSQDTGFYGYTF.

The DNA of the CDR3 is TGTGCCAGCAGCTTCGGAGGGGCCTACAATGAGCAGTTCTTC. Translating it yields CASSFGGAYNEQFF. This chain uses TRBV11-1 with TRBJ2-1, with D possibly matching TRBD2 (6 bases). The CDR3 length is 14 residues. Germline CDR1 is SGHAT and CDR2 is FQDESV (reference sequence). Deletions cut 3 bases from V and 2 bases from J, with 8 bases between.

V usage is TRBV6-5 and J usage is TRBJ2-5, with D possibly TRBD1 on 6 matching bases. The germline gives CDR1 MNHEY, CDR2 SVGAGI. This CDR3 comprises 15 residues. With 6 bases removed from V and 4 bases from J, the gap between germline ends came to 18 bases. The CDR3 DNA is TGTGCCAGCAGCCTTTCCGGGACATGGGGAGAGACCCAGTACTTC. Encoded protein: CASSLSGTWGETQYF.

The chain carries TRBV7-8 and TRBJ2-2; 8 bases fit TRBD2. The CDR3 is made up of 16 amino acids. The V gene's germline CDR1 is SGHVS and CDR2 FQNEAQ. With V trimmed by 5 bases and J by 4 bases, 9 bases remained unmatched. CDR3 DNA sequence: TGTGCCAGCAGCCCGCGGGGGGCAGGGGTCACCGGGGAGCTGTTTTTT. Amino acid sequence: CASSPRGAGVTGELFF.

The CDR3 sequence is CASRVGSGGTQYF. CDR3 sequence (DNA): TGTGCCTCCCGAGTAGGTTCAGGGGGGACCCAGTACTTC. The chain is built from TRBV19 and TRBJ2-5; 7 bases agree with TRBD1. The CDR3 is 13 residues long. CDR1 and CDR2 (germline): LNHDA, SQIVND (reference sequence). Trimming took 11 bases from V and 7 from J; bases not matched to a gene: 13. The full variable domain, with the rest looked up from reference TRBV19 and TRBJ2-5, is DGGITQSPKYLFRKEGQNVTLSCEQNLNHDAMYWYRQDPGQGLRLIYYSQIVNDFQKGDIAEGYSVSREKKESFPLTVTSAQKNPTAFYLCASRVGSGGTQYFGPGTRLLVL.

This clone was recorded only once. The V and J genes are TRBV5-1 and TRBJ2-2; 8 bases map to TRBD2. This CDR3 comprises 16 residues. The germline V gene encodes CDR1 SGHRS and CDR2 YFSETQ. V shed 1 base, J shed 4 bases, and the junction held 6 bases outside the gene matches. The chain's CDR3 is CASSLYGLAGTGELFF. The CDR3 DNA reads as TGCGCCAGCAGCTTGTACGGACTAGCCGGCACCGGGGAGCTGTTTTTT. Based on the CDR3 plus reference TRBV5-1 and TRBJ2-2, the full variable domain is KAGVTQTPRYLIKTRGQQVTLSCSPISGHRSVSWYQQTPGQGLQFLFEYFSETQRNKGNFPGRFSGRQFSNSRSEMNVSTLELGDSALYLCASSLYGLAGTGELFFGEGSRLTVL.

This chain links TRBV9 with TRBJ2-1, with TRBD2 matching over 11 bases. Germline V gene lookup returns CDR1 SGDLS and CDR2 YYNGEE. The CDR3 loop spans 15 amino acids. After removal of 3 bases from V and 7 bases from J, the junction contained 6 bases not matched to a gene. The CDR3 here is CASSATSGSANEQFF. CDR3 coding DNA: TGTGCCAGCAGCGCAACTAGCGGGAGCGCGAATGAGCAGTTCTTC.

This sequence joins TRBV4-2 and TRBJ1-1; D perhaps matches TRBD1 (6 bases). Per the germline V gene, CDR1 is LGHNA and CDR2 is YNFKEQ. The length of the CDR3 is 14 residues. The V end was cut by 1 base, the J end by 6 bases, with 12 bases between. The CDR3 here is CASSQGQANAEAFF. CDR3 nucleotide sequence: TGTGCCAGCAGCCAAGGACAGGCCAACGCTGAAGCTTTCTTT.

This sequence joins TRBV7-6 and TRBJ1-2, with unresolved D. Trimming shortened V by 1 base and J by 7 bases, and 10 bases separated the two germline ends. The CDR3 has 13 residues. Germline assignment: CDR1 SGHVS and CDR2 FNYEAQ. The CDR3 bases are TGTGCCAGCAGCTTAGGAGGACTCAGTGGCTACACCTTC. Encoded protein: CASSLGGLSGYTF.

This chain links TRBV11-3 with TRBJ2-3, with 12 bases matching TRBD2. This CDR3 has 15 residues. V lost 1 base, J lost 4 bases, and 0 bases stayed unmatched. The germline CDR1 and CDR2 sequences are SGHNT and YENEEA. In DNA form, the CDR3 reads TGTGCCAGCAGCTTAGGACTAGCGGGAGCAGATACGCAGTATTTT. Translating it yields CASSLGLAGADTQYF.

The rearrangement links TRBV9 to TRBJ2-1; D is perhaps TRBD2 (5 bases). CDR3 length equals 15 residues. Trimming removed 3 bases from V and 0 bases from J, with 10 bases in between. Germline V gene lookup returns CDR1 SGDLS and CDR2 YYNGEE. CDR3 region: CASSAGWGSYNEQFF. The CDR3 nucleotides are TGTGCCAGCAGCGCGGGATGGGGCTCCTACAATGAGCAGTTCTTC. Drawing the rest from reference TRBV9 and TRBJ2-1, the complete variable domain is DSGVTQTPKHLITATGQRVTLRCSPRSGDLSVYWYQQSLDQGLQFLIQYYNGEERAKGNILERFSAQQFPDLHSELNLSSLELGDSALYFCASSAGWGSYNEQFFGPGTRLTVL.

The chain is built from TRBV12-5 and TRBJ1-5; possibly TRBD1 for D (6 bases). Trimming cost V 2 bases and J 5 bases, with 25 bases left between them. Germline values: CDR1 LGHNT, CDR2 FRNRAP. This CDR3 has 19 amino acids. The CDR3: CASGLPPLRRDRQHQPQHF. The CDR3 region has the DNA TGTGCTAGTGGTTTGCCACCTCTAAGGCGCGACAGGCAACATCAGCCCCAGCATTTT.

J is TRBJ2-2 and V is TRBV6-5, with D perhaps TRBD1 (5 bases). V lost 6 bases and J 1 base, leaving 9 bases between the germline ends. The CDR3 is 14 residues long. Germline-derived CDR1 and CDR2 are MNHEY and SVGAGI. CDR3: CASRSQGNTGELFF. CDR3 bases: TGTGCCAGCAGATCTCAGGGGAACACCGGGGAGCTGTTTTTT.

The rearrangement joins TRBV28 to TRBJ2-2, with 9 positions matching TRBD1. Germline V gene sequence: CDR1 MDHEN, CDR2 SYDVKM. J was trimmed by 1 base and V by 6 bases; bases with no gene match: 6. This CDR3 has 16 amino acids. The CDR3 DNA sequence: TGTGCCAGCAGCCGAACAGGGGGCTTGAACACCGGGGAGCTGTTTTTT. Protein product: CASSRTGGLNTGELFF.

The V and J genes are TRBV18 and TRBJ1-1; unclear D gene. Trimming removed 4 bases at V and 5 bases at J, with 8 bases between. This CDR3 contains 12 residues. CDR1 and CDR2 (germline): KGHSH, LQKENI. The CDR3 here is CASSLLQTEAFF. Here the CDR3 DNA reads TGTGCCAGCTCACTCCTACAGACTGAAGCTTTCTTT.